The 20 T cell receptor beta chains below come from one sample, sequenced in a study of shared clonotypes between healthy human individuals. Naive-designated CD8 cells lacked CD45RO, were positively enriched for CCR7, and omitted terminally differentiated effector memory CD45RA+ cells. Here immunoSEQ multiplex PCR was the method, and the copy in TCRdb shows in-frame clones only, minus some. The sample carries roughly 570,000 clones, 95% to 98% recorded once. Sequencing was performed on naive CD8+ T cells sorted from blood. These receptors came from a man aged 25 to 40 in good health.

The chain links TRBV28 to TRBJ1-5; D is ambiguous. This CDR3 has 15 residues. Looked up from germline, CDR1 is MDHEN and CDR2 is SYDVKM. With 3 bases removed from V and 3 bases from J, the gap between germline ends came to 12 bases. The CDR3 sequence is CASSFLGMLNQPQHF. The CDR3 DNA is TGTGCCAGCAGTTTTTTAGGGATGCTCAATCAGCCCCAGCATTTT.

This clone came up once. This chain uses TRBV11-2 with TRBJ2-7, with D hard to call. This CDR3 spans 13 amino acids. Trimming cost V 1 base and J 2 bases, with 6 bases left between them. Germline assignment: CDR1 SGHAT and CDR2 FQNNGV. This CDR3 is CASSLVVAYEQYF. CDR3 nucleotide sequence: TGTGCCAGCAGCTTAGTGGTTGCCTACGAGCAGTACTTC.

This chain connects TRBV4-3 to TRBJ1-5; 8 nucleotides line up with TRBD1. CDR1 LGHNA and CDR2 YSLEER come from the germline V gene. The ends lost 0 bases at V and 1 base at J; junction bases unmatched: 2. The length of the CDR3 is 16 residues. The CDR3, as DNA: TGCGCCAGCAGCCAAGACCGGACAGGGAGCAATCAGCCCCAGCATTTT. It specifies CASSQDRTGSNQPQHF.

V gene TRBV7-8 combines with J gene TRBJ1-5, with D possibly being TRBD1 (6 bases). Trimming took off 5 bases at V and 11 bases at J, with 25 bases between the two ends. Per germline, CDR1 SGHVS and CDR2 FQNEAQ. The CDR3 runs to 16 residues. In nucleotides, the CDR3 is TGTGCCAGCAGCGATCCTGTGAGAGGGGGACCTTGGGCCCAGCATTTT. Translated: CASSDPVRGGPWAQHF.

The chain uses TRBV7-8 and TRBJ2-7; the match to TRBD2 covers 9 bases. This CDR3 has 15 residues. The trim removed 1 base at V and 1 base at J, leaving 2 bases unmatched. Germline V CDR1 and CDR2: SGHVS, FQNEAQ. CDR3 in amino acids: CASSLVLAGSYEQYF. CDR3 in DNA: TGTGCCAGCAGCTTAGTTCTAGCGGGGTCCTACGAGCAGTACTTC.

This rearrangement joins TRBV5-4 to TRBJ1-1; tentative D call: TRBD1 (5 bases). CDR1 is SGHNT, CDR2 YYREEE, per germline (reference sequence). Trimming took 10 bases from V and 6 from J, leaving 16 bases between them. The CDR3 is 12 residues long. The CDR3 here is CAAGGLVAEAFF. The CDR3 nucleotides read TGTGCCGCGGGGGGGTTGGTGGCTGAAGCTTTCTTT.

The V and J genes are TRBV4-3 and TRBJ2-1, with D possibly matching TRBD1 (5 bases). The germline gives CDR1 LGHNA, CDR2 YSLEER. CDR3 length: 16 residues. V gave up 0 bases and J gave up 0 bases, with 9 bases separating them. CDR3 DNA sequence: TGCGCCAGCAGCCAAGAAAGGGGATTCTCCTACAATGAGCAGTTCTTC. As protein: CASSQERGFSYNEQFF.

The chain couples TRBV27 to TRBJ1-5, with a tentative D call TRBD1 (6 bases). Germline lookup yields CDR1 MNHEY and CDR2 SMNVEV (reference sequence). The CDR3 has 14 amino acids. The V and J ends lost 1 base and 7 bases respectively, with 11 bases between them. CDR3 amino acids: CASSLWGGEQPQHF. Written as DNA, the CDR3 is TGTGCCAGCAGTTTATGGGGGGGCGAGCAGCCCCAGCATTTT.

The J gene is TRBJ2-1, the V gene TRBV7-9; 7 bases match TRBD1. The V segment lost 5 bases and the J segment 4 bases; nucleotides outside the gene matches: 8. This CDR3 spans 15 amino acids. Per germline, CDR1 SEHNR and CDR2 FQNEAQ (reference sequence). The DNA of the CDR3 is TGTGCCAGCAGCCCTACAGGGGATCCTTACAATGAGCAGTTCTTC. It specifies CASSPTGDPYNEQFF.

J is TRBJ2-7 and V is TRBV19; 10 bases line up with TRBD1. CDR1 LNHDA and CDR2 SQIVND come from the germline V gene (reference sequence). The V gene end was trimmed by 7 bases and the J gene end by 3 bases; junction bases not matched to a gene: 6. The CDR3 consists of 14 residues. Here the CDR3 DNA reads TGTGCCAGTACAGCCGGGACAGGGGACTACGAGCAGTACTTC. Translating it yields CASTAGTGDYEQYF.

The CDR3: CASSPGGRDTDTQYF. As DNA, the CDR3 is TGTGCCAGCAGCCCCGGGGGCCGAGACACAGATACGCAGTATTTT. This chain joins TRBV13 and TRBJ2-3; D possibly uses TRBD1 or TRBD2 (6 bases each). The V and J ends lost 5 bases and 2 bases respectively, with 14 bases between them. The germline V gene encodes CDR1 PRHDT and CDR2 FYEKMQ (reference sequence). CDR3 size: 15 residues.

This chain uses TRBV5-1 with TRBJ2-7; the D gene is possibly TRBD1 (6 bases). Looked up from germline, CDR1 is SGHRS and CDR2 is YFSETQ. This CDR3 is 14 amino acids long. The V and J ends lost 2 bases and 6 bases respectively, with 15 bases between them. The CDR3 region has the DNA TGCGCCAGCAGCTTTAGAATGGACAGCGGCGAGCAGTACTTC. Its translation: CASSFRMDSGEQYF.

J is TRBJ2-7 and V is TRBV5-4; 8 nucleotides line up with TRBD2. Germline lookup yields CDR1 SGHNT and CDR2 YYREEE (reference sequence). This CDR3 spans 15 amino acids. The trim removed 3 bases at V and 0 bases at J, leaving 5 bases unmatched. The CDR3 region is CASSSNSGNSYEQYF. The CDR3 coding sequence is TGTGCCAGCAGCTCAAATAGCGGGAACTCCTACGAGCAGTACTTC.

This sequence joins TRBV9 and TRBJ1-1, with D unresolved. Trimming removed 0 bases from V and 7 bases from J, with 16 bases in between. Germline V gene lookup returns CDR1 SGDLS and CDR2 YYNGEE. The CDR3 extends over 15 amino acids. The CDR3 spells CASSVGLRSEDEAFF. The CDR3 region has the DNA TGTGCCAGCAGCGTAGGACTCAGGTCCGAGGATGAAGCTTTCTTT.

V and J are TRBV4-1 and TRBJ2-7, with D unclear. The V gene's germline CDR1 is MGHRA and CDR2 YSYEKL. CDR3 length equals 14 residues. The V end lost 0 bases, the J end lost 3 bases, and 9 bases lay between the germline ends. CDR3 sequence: CASSQEVGVYEQYF. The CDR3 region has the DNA TGCGCCAGCAGCCAAGAAGTGGGTGTCTACGAGCAGTACTTC.

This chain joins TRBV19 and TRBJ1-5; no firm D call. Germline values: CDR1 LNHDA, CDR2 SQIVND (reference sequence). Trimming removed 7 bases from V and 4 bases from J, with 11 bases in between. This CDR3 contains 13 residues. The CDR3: CASTEMGNQPQHF. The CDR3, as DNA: TGTGCCAGTACCGAAATGGGAAATCAGCCCCAGCATTTT.

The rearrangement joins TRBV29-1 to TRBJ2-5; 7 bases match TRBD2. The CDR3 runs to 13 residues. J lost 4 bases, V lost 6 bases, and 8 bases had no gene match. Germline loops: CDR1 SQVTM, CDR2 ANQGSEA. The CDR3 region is CSVDAREGETQYF. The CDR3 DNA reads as TGCAGCGTCGACGCCAGGGAGGGAGAGACCCAGTACTTC.

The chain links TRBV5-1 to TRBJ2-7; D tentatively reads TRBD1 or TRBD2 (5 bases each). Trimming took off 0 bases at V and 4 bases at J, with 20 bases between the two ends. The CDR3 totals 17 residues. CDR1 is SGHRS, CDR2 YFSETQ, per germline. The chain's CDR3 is CASSLDVVGTASYEQYF. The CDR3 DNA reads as TGCGCCAGCAGCTTGGATGTCGTGGGGACGGCGTCGTACGAGCAGTACTTC. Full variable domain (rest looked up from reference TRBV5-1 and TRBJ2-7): KAGVTQTPRYLIKTRGQQVTLSCSPISGHRSVSWYQQTPGQGLQFLFEYFSETQRNKGNFPGRFSGRQFSNSRSEMNVSTLELGDSALYLCASSLDVVGTASYEQYFGPGTRLTVT.

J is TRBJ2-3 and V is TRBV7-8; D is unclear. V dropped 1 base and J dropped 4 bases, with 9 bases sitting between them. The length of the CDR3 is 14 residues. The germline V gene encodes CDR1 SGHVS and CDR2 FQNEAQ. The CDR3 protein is CASSLVASADTQYF. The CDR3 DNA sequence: TGTGCCAGCAGCTTAGTGGCTAGTGCAGATACGCAGTATTTT. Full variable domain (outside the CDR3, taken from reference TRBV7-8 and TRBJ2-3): GAGVSQSPRYKVAKRGQDVALRCDPISGHVSLFWYQQALGQGPEFLTYFQNEAQLDKSGLPSDRFFAERPEGSVSTLKIQRTQQEDSAVYLCASSLVASADTQYFGPGTRLTVL.

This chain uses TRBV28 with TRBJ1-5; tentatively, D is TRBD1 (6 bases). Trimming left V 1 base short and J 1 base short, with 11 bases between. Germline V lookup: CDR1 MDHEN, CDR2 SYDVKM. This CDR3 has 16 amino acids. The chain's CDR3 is CASSLSQGFSNQPQHF. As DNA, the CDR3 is TGTGCCAGCAGTTTATCTCAGGGGTTCAGCAATCAGCCCCAGCATTTT.